This TCR beta chain was identified during a study of vaccination effects on CD4 cells after COVID-19. Study as a whole: Everyone in the study got two shots of either the BNT162b2 or mRNA-1273 vaccine.

As concerns this clone: Its antigen is unknown.

The method was immunoSEQ multiplex PCR; TCRdb's version includes in-frame clones alone and lacks a portion of them. The sample contains about 70,000 clones, about 80% of which appear only once. Germline V gives CDR1 MNHEY, CDR2 SVGEGT. Trimming at V came to 5 bases and at J to 2 bases, leaving 17 bases not matched to a gene. The CDR3 contains 18 residues. Sequencing followed a ViraFEST assay step that expanded antigen-specific CD4+ T cells with viral peptide pools. Culture proceeded for about ten days, and CD4+ T cells were then isolated. None of these healthy vaccinees had been infected with SARS-CoV-2 before vaccination. With approximately 11 ug/ml peptides and 9.5 to 10 IU/ml IL-2, a few million PBMC per well were cultured. Cells had half their medium changed to IL-2 medium on days 3 and 7.

Sample: CD4+ T cells from PBMCs cultured with SARS-CoV-2 spike peptides, taken before COVID-19 vaccination. This receptor was taken from a human donor who received a COVID-19 vaccine. This chain links TRBV6-2 or TRBV6-3 with TRBJ1-2, with 7 bases matching TRBD1. CDR3 in amino acids: CASSKEQGRLFSNYGYTF. The CDR3 coding sequence is TGTGCCAGCAGTAAGGAACAGGGGCGACTATTCTCGAACTATGGCTACACCTTC.